These 30 T cell receptor beta chains were all obtained from the same sample, sequenced in a study of T cell responses to AZD1222 COVID-19 vaccine. Profiled with immunoSEQ multiplex PCR; TCRdb holds only in-frame clones, not every one. The sample carries 90,000 to 100,000 clones, about 88% recorded once. This specimen consisted of peripheral blood, obtained 28 days after the second AZD1222 dose. These receptors came from an adult who received the AZD1222 COVID-19 vaccine.

In DNA form, the CDR3 reads TGTGCCAGCAGGACTAGCGGATCAGATACGCAGTATTTT. Residues: CASRTSGSDTQYF. The chain couples TRBV6-4 to TRBJ2-3, with 9 positions matching TRBD2. This CDR3 has 13 amino acids. CDR1 is MRHNA, CDR2 SNTAGT, per germline. V trimming: 6 bases; J trimming: 4 bases; junction bases outside the gene matches: 2.

This rearrangement joins TRBV7-3 to TRBJ1-4, with D possibly being TRBD1 (5 bases). The CDR3 spans 11 residues. Germline V CDR1 and CDR2: SGHTA, FQGTGA. CDR3 amino acids: CPTVLNEKLFF. In DNA form, the CDR3 reads TGTCCGACAGTGCTTAATGAAAAACTGTTTTTT.

The V call is TRBV7-2, the J call TRBJ1-2, with 8 bases matching TRBD1. This CDR3 contains 14 residues. Trimming at V came to 2 bases and at J to 7 bases, leaving 6 bases not matched to a gene. Per germline, CDR1 SGHTA and CDR2 FQGNSA. CDR3 DNA: TGTGCCAGCAGCTTACAGGGGGCTGGGGGTGGCTACACCTTC. Translating gives CASSLQGAGGGYTF.

The chain has TRBV5-1 and TRBJ2-5, with a weak D call TRBD1 (6 bases). The CDR3 spans 14 residues. CDR1 is SGHRS and CDR2 is YFSETQ in the germline V gene. V lost 7 bases and J 2 bases, leaving 15 bases between the germline ends. In nucleotides, the CDR3 is TGCGCCAGCCAGAGCTCAGGGGCACAAGAGACCCAGTACTTC. Its translation is CASQSSGAQETQYF.

The CDR3 DNA reads as TGTGCCAGCAGTCAGGGGACTACCAATGAGCAGTTCTTC. Amino acids: CASSQGTTNEQFF. The V gene is TRBV27, the J gene TRBJ2-1, with TRBD2 as a possible D gene (7 bases). Trimming removed 5 bases at V and 6 bases at J, with 11 bases between. Germline CDR1 MNHEY, CDR2 SMNVEV (reference sequence). The CDR3 extends over 13 amino acids.

The chain joins TRBV12-5 to TRBJ1-4; perhaps TRBD1 as D (5 bases). Deletions cut 0 bases from V and 5 bases from J, with 10 bases between. Germline V lookup: CDR1 LGHNT, CDR2 FRNRAP. The CDR3 spans 15 residues. The CDR3 region is CASGLVQTGNEKLFF. Written as DNA, the CDR3 is TGTGCTAGTGGTTTGGTACAAACAGGAAATGAAAAACTGTTTTTT.

This chain joins TRBV12-3 or TRBV12-4 and TRBJ1-2, with 7 bases matching TRBD1. With V trimmed by 6 bases and J by 5 bases, 3 bases remained unmatched. CDR3 length: 12 amino acids. The CDR3 is CASSEQGYGYTF. The CDR3 coding sequence is TGTGCCAGCAGCGAACAGGGGTATGGCTACACCTTC.

This clone is a singleton in its sample. The V and J genes are TRBV19 and TRBJ1-3, with 10 bases matching TRBD1. The germline V gene encodes CDR1 LNHDA and CDR2 SQIVND (reference sequence). The CDR3 extends over 14 amino acids. J lost 2 bases, V lost 6 bases, and 1 base had no gene match. The CDR3 spells CASRGQGTGNTIYF. The CDR3 DNA is TGTGCCAGTAGGGGACAGGGGACTGGAAACACCATATATTTT.

The V call is TRBV5-1, the J call TRBJ2-2; 7 bases agree with TRBD1. Germline CDR1 is SGHRS and CDR2 is YFSETQ. This CDR3 region has 14 residues. The J segment lost 1 base and the V segment lost 4 bases, leaving 1 base of the junction unmatched. The CDR3 protein is CASSRDRNTGELFF. DNA of the CDR3: TGCGCCAGCAGCCGGGACAGGAACACCGGGGAGCTGTTTTTT.

The chain has TRBV27 and TRBJ1-1, with D hard to call. Germline values: CDR1 MNHEY, CDR2 SMNVEV (reference sequence). V gave up 2 bases and J gave up 5 bases, with 12 bases separating them. This CDR3 contains 14 residues. The CDR3 protein is CASSLGTTGTEAFF. CDR3 nucleotides: TGTGCCAGCAGTTTAGGCACCACGGGGACTGAAGCTTTCTTT.

J is TRBJ1-6 and V is TRBV5-4; the D gene is possibly TRBD1 (6 bases). The V and J ends lost 4 bases and 4 bases respectively, with 9 bases between them. The CDR3 runs to 14 residues. Germline loops: CDR1 SGHNT, CDR2 YYREEE (reference sequence). The CDR3 bases are TGTGCCAGCAGCCGGACAGAATATAATTCACCCCTCCACTTT. This gives the protein CASSRTEYNSPLHF.

V is TRBV7-9 and J is TRBJ2-7; 9 nucleotides line up with TRBD1. The CDR3 has 12 amino acids. Germline assignment: CDR1 SEHNR and CDR2 FQNEAQ (reference sequence). J gave up 4 bases and V 7 bases, and 2 bases lay outside the gene matches. The CDR3 loop reads CASTGTGYEQYF. The CDR3 DNA is TGTGCCAGCACCGGGACAGGGTACGAGCAGTACTTC.

The chain carries TRBV7-9 and TRBJ1-1; no firm D call. Trimming removed 3 bases at V and 1 base at J, with 6 bases between. Germline V gene sequence: CDR1 SEHNR, CDR2 FQNEAQ (reference sequence). This CDR3 comprises 13 residues. The CDR3: CASSLRENTEAFF. In nucleotides, the CDR3 is TGTGCCAGCAGCTTGCGAGAGAACACTGAAGCTTTCTTT.

In DNA form, the CDR3 reads TGTGCCAGCAGCAAACAGGGGGGGAGCAATCAGCCCCAGCATTTT. Its protein product is CASSKQGGSNQPQHF. This chain uses TRBV2 with TRBJ1-5, with 8 bases identical to TRBD1. After removal of 6 bases from V and 1 base from J, the junction contained 5 bases not matched to a gene. Germline values: CDR1 SNHLY, CDR2 FYNNEI. This CDR3 has 15 residues.

The V call is TRBV12-3 or TRBV12-4, the J call TRBJ1-2; D is ambiguous. This CDR3 contains 12 residues. Trimming pared 6 bases from V and 4 bases from J, leaving 9 bases between. The CDR3 nucleotides are TGTGCCAGCAGAACCAGGATCTATGGCTACACCTTC. Its protein is CASRTRIYGYTF.

This chain connects TRBV12-5 to TRBJ2-3; D not certain. This CDR3 region has 13 residues. V lost 0 bases, J lost 4 bases, and 5 bases lay in between. Germline CDR1 and CDR2: LGHNT and FRNRAP. CDR3 coding DNA: TGTGCTAGTGGTTTGGTACCGGCAGATACGCAGTATTTT. Translated: CASGLVPADTQYF.

The chain uses TRBV30 and TRBJ1-2; 7 bases are a match to TRBD1. This CDR3 region has 12 residues. Germline lookup yields CDR1 GTSNPN and CDR2 SVGIG (reference sequence). Losses at the gene ends were 3 bases for V and 6 bases for J; bases not matched to a gene: 4. The CDR3 DNA reads TGTGCCTGGAGCAGCCAGGGGGATGGCTACACCTTC. Its translation is CAWSSQGDGYTF.

V and J are TRBV28 and TRBJ2-3; the D is unclear. The CDR3 length is 15 residues. Germline loops: CDR1 MDHEN, CDR2 SYDVKM. The V and J ends lost 6 bases and 1 base respectively, with 14 bases between them. This chain's CDR3 is CASSHIAEGTDTQYF. Here the CDR3 DNA reads TGTGCCAGCAGCCATATCGCGGAAGGCACAGATACGCAGTATTTT.

J is TRBJ1-2 and V is TRBV27, with 7 bases lining up with TRBD1. CDR1 and CDR2 from the germline V gene are MNHEY and SMNVEV (reference sequence). V was pared by 5 bases and J by 5 bases, with 14 bases of the junction left unmatched. The CDR3 totals 16 residues. CDR3 bases: TGTGCCAGCAGTCCTATCCTCGGGACAGATTATTATGGCTACACCTTC. Translating it yields CASSPILGTDYYGYTF.

A few counts support this clone. The chain links TRBV28 to TRBJ1-2, with TRBD1 matching over 7 bases. Losses at the gene ends were 6 bases for V and 2 bases for J; bases not matched to a gene: 3. The CDR3 runs 13 residues. Germline V gene lookup returns CDR1 MDHEN and CDR2 SYDVKM. The CDR3 nucleotides read TGTGCCAGCAGGCTGACAGGGAACTATGGCTACACCTTC. Translating it yields CASRLTGNYGYTF.

This clone has just one count. V is TRBV19 and J is TRBJ2-1, with TRBD2 matching 11 bases. The CDR3 totals 15 residues. The V gene's germline CDR1 is LNHDA and CDR2 SQIVND (reference sequence). The ends lost 5 bases at V and 4 bases at J; junction bases unmatched: 4. CDR3 protein: CASSGSGRGYNEQFF. The CDR3 DNA reads TGTGCCAGTAGTGGTAGCGGGAGGGGGTACAATGAGCAGTTCTTC.

V and J are TRBV6-5 and TRBJ1-1, with D uncertain. Trimming removed 5 bases at V and 1 base at J, with 8 bases between. Germline lookup yields CDR1 MNHEY and CDR2 SVGAGI. The CDR3 spans 13 residues. In DNA, the CDR3 is TGTGCCAGCAGTAGAACGGAGAACACTGAAGCTTTCTTT. Its protein product is CASSRTENTEAFF.

The chain recombines TRBV28 with TRBJ2-5, with TRBD2 as a possible D gene (5 bases). This CDR3 region has 13 residues. V lost 5 bases, J lost 6 bases, and 13 bases lay in between. Germline V gene lookup returns CDR1 MDHEN and CDR2 SYDVKM. The CDR3 DNA reads as TGTGCCAGCAGTGGTGAGGGCCGAAAGACCCAGTACTTC. Its protein is CASSGEGRKTQYF.

V is TRBV3-1 (or the pseudogene TRBV3-2) and J is TRBJ2-2, with TRBD1 matching 9 bases. CDR3 length: 16 amino acids. Germline trimming cut 4 bases from V and 4 bases from J; bases unmatched to any gene: 7. Germline V gives CDR1 LGHDT, CDR2 YNNKEL (reference sequence). The CDR3, as DNA: TGTGCCAGCAGCCCATTTGGACAGGGGTCCACCGGGGAGCTGTTTTTT. Residues: CASSPFGQGSTGELFF.

The count of this clone is one. This chain uses TRBV5-4 with TRBJ1-3; tentative D call: TRBD1 (5 bases). Trimming took off 3 bases at V and 3 bases at J, with 10 bases between the two ends. CDR1 and CDR2 (germline): SGHNT, YYREEE (reference sequence). This CDR3 is 14 amino acids long. CDR3 amino acids: CASSWGVNGNTIYF. CDR3 nucleotide sequence: TGTGCCAGCAGCTGGGGGGTTAATGGAAACACCATATATTTT.

The chain is built from TRBV28 and TRBJ2-5; D is perhaps TRBD2 (6 bases). The germline V and J ends were trimmed by 4 bases and 1 base, with 13 bases remaining between them. Germline assignment: CDR1 MDHEN and CDR2 SYDVKM. This CDR3 is 15 amino acids long. The CDR3, as DNA: TGTGCCAGCAGTTCCGACGGGGGACTCCAAGAGACCCAGTACTTC. This codes for CASSSDGGLQETQYF.

CDR3 sequence (DNA): TGTGCCAGCAGCTCCGCTAGTTCTAGCGGGAGTGATGAGCAGTTCTTC. It is translated as CASSSASSSGSDEQFF. The chain has TRBV11-2 and TRBJ2-1; 10 bases agree with TRBD2. Looked up from germline, CDR1 is SGHAT and CDR2 is FQNNGV. Unmatched junction bases numbered 11, after V lost 4 bases and J lost 8 bases. This CDR3 is built from 16 residues.

The chain is built from TRBV18 and TRBJ1-2; 8 nucleotides match TRBD1. The V gene end was trimmed by 6 bases and the J gene end by 3 bases; junction bases not matched to a gene: 6. This CDR3 region has 14 residues. Germline values: CDR1 KGHSH, CDR2 LQKENI. CDR3 nucleotides: TGTGCCAGCTCTCCCAACAGGGGGGACTATGGCTACACCTTC. Encoded protein: CASSPNRGDYGYTF.

The chain uses TRBV28 and TRBJ1-5; D unclear. The CDR3 contains 12 residues. The germline V gene has CDR1 MDHEN and CDR2 SYDVKM. The V and J ends lost 3 bases and 4 bases respectively, with 4 bases between them. The CDR3 coding sequence is TGTGCCAGCAGTTTGCCGAATCAGCCCCAGCATTTT. As protein: CASSLPNQPQHF.

The chain links TRBV7-9 to TRBJ2-3, with 8 nucleotides matching TRBD1. The V segment lost 5 bases and the J segment 6 bases; nucleotides outside the gene matches: 13. CDR1 and CDR2 from the germline V gene are SEHNR and FQNEAQ (reference sequence). The CDR3 spans 16 residues. The CDR3 is CASSPPPGQESDTQYF. The CDR3 region has the DNA TGTGCCAGCAGCCCCCCGCCGGGACAGGAGTCGGATACGCAGTATTTT.